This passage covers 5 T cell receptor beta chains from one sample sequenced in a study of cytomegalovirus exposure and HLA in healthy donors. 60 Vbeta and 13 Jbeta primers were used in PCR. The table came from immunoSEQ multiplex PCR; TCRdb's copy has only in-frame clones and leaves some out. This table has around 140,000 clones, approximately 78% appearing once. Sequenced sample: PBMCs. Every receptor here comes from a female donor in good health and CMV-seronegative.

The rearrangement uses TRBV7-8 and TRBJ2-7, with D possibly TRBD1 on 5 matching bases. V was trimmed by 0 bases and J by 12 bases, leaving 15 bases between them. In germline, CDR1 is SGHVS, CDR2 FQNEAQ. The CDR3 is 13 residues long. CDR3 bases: TGTGCCAGCAGCTTAGCGGGGCTATTTGACCGGTACTTC. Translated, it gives CASSLAGLFDRYF.

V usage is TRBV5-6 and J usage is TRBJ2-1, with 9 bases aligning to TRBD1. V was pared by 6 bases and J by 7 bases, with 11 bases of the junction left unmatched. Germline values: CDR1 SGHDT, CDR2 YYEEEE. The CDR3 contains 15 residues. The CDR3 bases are TGTGCCAGCACGAGTACAGGGGGCGGGAGAAATGAGCAGTTCTTC. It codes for CASTSTGGGRNEQFF.

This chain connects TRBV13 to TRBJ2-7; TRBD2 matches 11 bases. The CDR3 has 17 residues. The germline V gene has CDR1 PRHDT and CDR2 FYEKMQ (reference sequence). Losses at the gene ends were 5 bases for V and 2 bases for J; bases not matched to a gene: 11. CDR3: CASSQGASGRKAYEQYF. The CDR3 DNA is TGTGCCAGCAGCCAGGGGGCTAGCGGGAGGAAGGCCTACGAGCAGTACTTC.

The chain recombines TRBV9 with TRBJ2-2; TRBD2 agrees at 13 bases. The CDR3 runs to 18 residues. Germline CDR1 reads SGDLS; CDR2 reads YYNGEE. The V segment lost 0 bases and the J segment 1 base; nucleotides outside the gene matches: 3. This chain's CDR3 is CASSVGTSGGVNTGELFF. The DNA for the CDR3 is TGTGCCAGCAGCGTAGGGACTAGCGGGGGAGTGAACACCGGGGAGCTGTTTTTT.

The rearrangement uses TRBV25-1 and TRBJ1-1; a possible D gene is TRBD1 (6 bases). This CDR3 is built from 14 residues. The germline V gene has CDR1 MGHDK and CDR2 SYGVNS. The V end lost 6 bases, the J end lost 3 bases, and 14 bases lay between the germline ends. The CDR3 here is CASRFGAGDTEAFF. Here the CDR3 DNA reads TGTGCCAGCAGGTTCGGGGCAGGGGACACTGAAGCTTTCTTT.